The 9 T cell receptor beta chains in this list originate from one sample, sequenced in a study of cytomegalovirus exposure and HLA in healthy donors (dated by TCRdb to about 2017). The library was made by the immunoSEQ multiplex PCR assay. A mixture of 60 forward primers for TCR Vbeta segments and 13 reverse primers for TCR Jbeta segments was used in the multiplex PCR. Imported from immuneACCESS, the table was reduced by TCRdb to in-frame sequences with V and J called. These copies leave out some clones; in studies compared against another copy, an unresolved V gene accounts for under half, and the cause of the remainder is not known. This sample is represented by some 150,000 clones; 65% to 80% of them were singletons. Of the sample, under 2.5% falls within the top ten clones. Material for sequencing was PBMCs. These receptors all stem from a man in his forties in good health and CMV-seronegative.

The chain carries TRBV19 and TRBJ2-7; tentative D call: TRBD1 (5 bases). The germline V gene encodes CDR1 LNHDA and CDR2 SQIVND (reference sequence). V lost 6 bases to trimming and J lost 6 bases, with 12 bases between them. The CDR3 has 12 amino acids. The CDR3 region has the DNA TGTGCCAGTAGCCCCAGGGTGGGCGAGCAGTACTTC. Its translation: CASSPRVGEQYF.

The rearrangement uses TRBV7-9 and TRBJ2-1; D is ambiguous. V shed 1 base and J shed 8 bases, with 9 bases lying between them. CDR1 SEHNR and CDR2 FQNEAQ come from the germline V gene (reference sequence). This CDR3 spans 13 amino acids. CDR3 loop: CASSLGPSDEQFF. The CDR3 DNA reads as TGTGCCAGCAGCTTAGGGCCCTCCGATGAGCAGTTCTTC.

This clone was seen once. This chain's CDR3 is CASNMGQNTEAFF. The CDR3 nucleotides are TGTGCCAGCAACATGGGACAGAACACTGAAGCTTTCTTT. The J gene is TRBJ1-1, the V gene TRBV7-8; possibly TRBD1 for D (6 bases). The CDR3 runs to 13 residues. Deletions cut 7 bases from V and 1 base from J, with 10 bases between. Per the germline V gene, CDR1 is SGHVS and CDR2 is FQNEAQ.

This chain's CDR3 is CSVAGGLAGAGWGTQYF. The CDR3 nucleotides read TGCAGCGTTGCAGGGGGACTAGCGGGAGCGGGATGGGGGACCCAGTACTTC. The chain carries TRBV29-1 and TRBJ2-5; 14 bases agree with TRBD2. The trim removed 4 bases at V and 7 bases at J, leaving 14 bases unmatched. The CDR3 extends over 17 amino acids. Looked up from germline, CDR1 is SQVTM and CDR2 is ANQGSEA.

The chain is built from TRBV28 and TRBJ2-7; 11 nucleotides agree with TRBD1. The CDR3 sequence is 18 residues long. Germline CDR1 MDHEN, CDR2 SYDVKM. Unmatched junction bases numbered 21, after V lost 7 bases and J lost 7 bases. The CDR3 coding sequence is TGTGCCAGCATCTCGTTCCTATCCCGGGACAGGGGGTCGGTGGAGCAGTACTTC. Translated: CASISFLSRDRGSVEQYF.

This chain's CDR3 is CASSVAGTAGANVLTF. The CDR3 coding sequence is TGTGCCAGCAGCGTAGCCGGGACAGCTGGGGCCAACGTCCTGACTTTC. The chain carries TRBV9 and TRBJ2-6; 7 bases are a match to TRBD1. The CDR3 is made up of 16 amino acids. Unmatched junction bases numbered 2, after V lost 0 bases and J lost 2 bases. Germline CDR1 reads SGDLS; CDR2 reads YYNGEE.

V gene TRBV10-3 combines with J gene TRBJ2-2; TRBD2 agrees at 11 bases. CDR1 is ENHRY and CDR2 is SYGVKD in the germline V gene. The CDR3 loop spans 16 amino acids. V lost 8 bases to trimming and J lost 0 bases; unmatched junction nucleotides: 5. Here the CDR3 DNA reads TGTGCCATCGGCGGGACTAGCGGATCGAACACCGGGGAGCTGTTTTTT. Protein: CAIGGTSGSNTGELFF.

CDR3 protein: CASSFRGSYEQYF. The CDR3 nucleotides read TGTGCCAGCAGCTTTCGCGGGAGTTACGAGCAGTACTTC. The chain carries TRBV5-4 and TRBJ2-5; 7 positions agree with TRBD2. The J call may be in error: the DNA end matches TRBJ2-7 better. The CDR3 is made up of 13 amino acids. Germline values: CDR1 SGHNT, CDR2 YYREEE (reference sequence).

A few counts support this clone. The rearrangement links TRBV5-4 to TRBJ2-3, with D possibly TRBD2 on 6 matching bases. Germline-derived CDR1 and CDR2 are SGHNT and YYREEE (reference sequence). Trimming shortened V by 4 bases and J by 2 bases, and 17 bases separated the two germline ends. The CDR3 extends over 16 amino acids. CDR3 nucleotide sequence: TGTGCCAGCAGCCAGGGACTTCCCCATACCACAGATACGCAGTATTTT. The encoded protein is CASSQGLPHTTDTQYF.